This TCR beta chain was recorded in a study of CD8+CD57+ T cells in acquired aplastic anemia. Looking at the study overall: Sorted CD4+ and CD8+ cells gave an average of roughly 3 ug of DNA. Findings and caveats of the study: Approximately 30 CD8+ CDR3 sequences were shared between patients and controls. The CD8+ Simpson's diversity of patients and controls was not significantly different.

Trimming stripped 5 bases from V and 3 bases from J, with 17 bases between. The CDR3 covers 15 residues. Germline lookup yields CDR1 DFQATT and CDR2 SNEGSKA (reference sequence). The TCR beta profiling, which covered VDJ combination and CDR3 sequence, was carried out using genomic DNA as the template. MiXCR was run by TCRdb on the reads, yielding one entry per CDR3 protein. The table has 100,000 to 150,000 distinct CDR3 sequences, around 46% seen once. This clonotype has a count of ten or more. The antigen remains undetermined. V and J are TRBV20-1 and TRBJ1-5; weak D call: TRBD1 (6 bases). Sequenced input: sorted CD4+, CD8+, or CD8+CD57+ T cells (not recorded which) from PBMCs. The receptor comes from a human donor in good health, serving as a control. The CDR3 loop reads CSAPPPEGVNQPQHF. CDR3 nucleotide sequence: TGCAGTGCTCCCCCACCGGAGGGGGTCAATCAGCCCCAGCATTTT.